This T cell receptor (beta chain) was observed in a study of T cells in Graves' hyperthyroidism and ophthalmopathy. Germline loops: CDR1 SGHRS, CDR2 YFSETQ. Trimming shortened V by 4 bases and J by 6 bases, and 15 bases separated the two germline ends. The CDR3 consists of 14 residues. TCR beta CDR3 region amplification was performed from RNA transcripts. The study used the HTBI primer set for a first-round RT-PCR of the TCR CDR3. Via MiXCR, TCRdb re-called the multiplex PCR reads, giving one row per CDR3 protein. The sample records around 700,000 distinct CDR3 sequences, about 19% being singletons. Sequenced sample: blood. The chain couples TRBV5-1 to TRBJ2-3; D is possibly TRBD1 or TRBD2 (5 bases each). This clonotype was obtained from a woman aged 50 to 65 with Graves' hyperthyroidism that later progressed to Graves' ophthalmopathy. Here the CDR3 reads CASSLRDPADTQYF. For the CDR3, the DNA is TGCGCCAGCAGCCTACGGGACCCCGCGGATACGCAGTATTTT.